The rows below give T cell receptor beta chains drawn from one sample of a study of T-cell memory formation after mild COVID-19. TCRdb reprocessed the 5' RACE reads via MiXCR and lists one record per CDR3 protein. The sample shows more than 250,000 distinct CDR3 sequences, roughly 17% of them seen only once. Sequences were obtained from PBMCs or a T cell subset sorted from them (not recorded which). The receptors stem from a young man who had mild COVID-19 (a few samples of this study predate the infection). Cell type and time point are not known. Both conserved end residues are part of each CDR3. D genes are given only for firm matches. Only part of the rows carry a size: once, few, many, or a class if the clone is expanded.

clone_size j_call d_call cdr3_length v_call cdr3_aa cdr3_nt
few TRBJ1-1 TRBD1 13 TRBV27 CASSGQGIAEAFF TGTGCCAGCAGTGGACAGGGTATTGCTGAAGCTTTCTTT
few TRBJ2-1 TRBD2 15 TRBV20-1 CSAPTGTSGYNEQFF TGCAGTGCCCCTACCGGGACTAGCGGTTACAATGAGCAGTTCTTC
few TRBJ2-3 NA 14 TRBV5-1 CASRLGELTDTQYF TGCGCCAGCAGATTGGGGGAACTCACAGATACGCAGTATTTT
NA TRBJ2-6 NA 17 TRBV9 CASSVDPASSGANVLTF TGTGCCAGCAGCGTAGATCCGGCTAGCTCTGGGGCCAACGTCCTGACTTTC
NA TRBJ2-3 TRBD2 15 TRBV20-1 CSALLAGGPADTQYF TGCAGTGCCCTTCTGGCGGGGGGGCCCGCAGATACGCAGTATTTT
few TRBJ1-4 NA 14 TRBV5-1 CASRQTATNEKLFF TGCGCCAGCAGGCAGACCGCAACTAATGAAAAACTGTTTTTT
few TRBJ1-5 NA 13 TRBV20-1 CSALRTVNQPQHF TGCAGTGCCCTTCGGACAGTAAATCAGCCCCAGCATTTT
NA TRBJ2-3 TRBD2 17 TRBV7-9 CASSLDLAGGFTDTQYF TGTGCCAGCAGCTTAGATCTAGCGGGGGGATTCACAGATACGCAGTATTTT
NA TRBJ1-2 TRBD1 17 TRBV27 CASSLGLDRADDYGYTF TGTGCCAGCAGTTTAGGCCTGGACAGGGCCGATGACTATGGCTACACCTTC
few TRBJ2-7 NA 11 TRBV6-5 CASTGAQMRYF TGTGCCAGCACCGGCGCCCAGATGAGGTACTTC
few TRBJ2-2 TRBD1 15 TRBV5-1 CASSLGQGAAGELFF TGCGCCAGCAGCTTGGGACAGGGGGCAGCCGGGGAGCTGTTTTTT
NA TRBJ2-6 TRBD2 19 TRBV7-2 CASSLRASGTQGGANVLTF TGTGCCAGCAGCCTTAGGGCTAGCGGGACCCAGGGAGGGGCCAACGTCCTGACTTTC
NA TRBJ1-5 NA 14 TRBV24-1 CATSDYPSNQPQHF TGTGCCACCAGTGATTATCCCAGCAATCAGCCCCAGCATTTT
few TRBJ1-1 NA 13 TRBV6-2/TRBV6-3 CASRPQGRYEAFF TGTGCCAGCCGGCCTCAGGGGCGATATGAAGCTTTCTTT
few TRBJ2-3 TRBD2 15 TRBV29-1 CSVEPSGASGDTQYF TGCAGCGTTGAGCCGTCAGGGGCTAGCGGGGATACGCAGTATTTT
NA TRBJ2-7 TRBD2 14 TRBV2 CASSEGTSGYEQYF TGTGCCAGCAGTGAAGGGACTAGCGGCTACGAGCAGTACTTC
few TRBJ1-2 TRBD1 15 TRBV7-8 CASSLALWTGVGYTF TGTGCCAGCAGCTTAGCGCTGTGGACAGGGGTTGGCTACACCTTC
NA TRBJ2-1 NA 17 TRBV5-1 CASSVRTGTRSYNEQFF TGCGCCAGCAGCGTCCGGACAGGGACTAGGTCCTACAATGAGCAGTTCTTC
NA TRBJ2-3 NA 13 TRBV2 CASSDWGADTQYF TGTGCCAGCAGTGACTGGGGGGCGGATACGCAGTATTTT
once TRBJ1-2 TRBD1 15 TRBV28 CASSPGGRGYNGYTF TGTGCCAGCAGTCCGGGCGGCAGGGGGTATAATGGCTACACCTTC
few TRBJ2-3 NA 15 TRBV14 CASSPHREGTDTQYF TGTGCCAGCAGCCCCCACAGGGAAGGCACAGATACGCAGTATTTT
many TRBJ2-3 TRBD2 15 TRBV6-5 CASSYSSGVGDTQYF TGTGCCAGCAGTTACTCTAGCGGGGTGGGAGATACGCAGTATTTT
NA TRBJ2-1 NA 18 TRBV12-3/TRBV12-4 CASSLVRMTARYYNEQFF TGTGCCAGCAGTTTAGTACGCATGACCGCGAGATACTACAATGAGCAGTTCTTC
NA TRBJ2-3 TRBD1 15 TRBV5-1 CASRAGTVTTDTQYF TGCGCCAGCAGGGCCGGGACAGTCACCACAGATACGCAGTATTTT
few TRBJ2-1 NA 13 TRBV7-9 CASTFPSNNEQFF TGTGCCAGCACCTTTCCCAGTAACAATGAGCAGTTCTTC
NA TRBJ1-6 NA 16 TRBV20-1 CSARIGLTGRNSPLHF TGCAGTGCTAGAATAGGCTTGACGGGTAGGAATTCACCCCTCCACTTT
NA TRBJ1-4 TRBD1 14 TRBV5-1 CASSKRQGGGELFF TGCGCCAGCAGCAAGCGACAGGGGGGAGGCGAACTGTTTTTT
few TRBJ2-1 NA 13 TRBV5-6 CASSLVRGNEQFF TGTGCCAGCAGCTTGGTCAGAGGCAATGAGCAGTTCTTC
NA TRBJ2-5 TRBD1 15 TRBV7-3 CASSLSAGQEETQYF TGTGCCAGCAGCTTAAGTGCTGGACAGGAGGAGACCCAGTACTTC
NA TRBJ2-4 NA 17 TRBV4-1 CASSPSAGDHAKNIQYF TGCGCCAGCAGCCCGTCCGCCGGGGATCACGCCAAAAACATTCAGTACTTC
NA TRBJ1-4 NA 14 TRBV7-9 CATNEGGPNEKLFF TGTGCCACCAACGAAGGGGGTCCTAATGAAAAACTGTTTTTT
few TRBJ2-7 NA 12 TRBV12-3/TRBV12-4 CASSPKRYEQYF TGTGCCAGCAGCCCTAAGAGGTACGAGCAGTACTTC
few TRBJ2-2 TRBD1 15 TRBV28 CASSSTGLGTGELFF TGTGCCAGCAGTTCGACAGGGCTCGGCACCGGGGAGCTGTTTTTT
NA TRBJ1-6 NA 13 TRBV2 CASRWGRNSPLHF TGTGCCAGCAGATGGGGGCGGAATTCACCCCTCCACTTT
few TRBJ1-2 NA 15 TRBV6-5 CASSYSGTVDYGYTF TGTGCCAGCAGTTACTCCGGCACGGTTGACTATGGCTACACCTTC
NA TRBJ1-1 NA 13 TRBV18 CASSPRSGDEAFF TGTGCCAGCTCACCACGGAGCGGGGATGAAGCTTTCTTT
few TRBJ1-2 NA 13 TRBV27 CASKSGSNYGYTF TGTGCCAGCAAATCAGGGTCTAACTATGGCTACACCTTC
few TRBJ2-1 TRBD2 15 TRBV9 CASSVDPSGVNEQFF TGTGCCAGCAGCGTAGATCCTAGCGGGGTCAATGAGCAGTTCTTC
few TRBJ1-1 NA 15 TRBV15 CATSRSHRDDTEAFF TGTGCCACCAGCCGTAGTCACAGGGACGACACTGAAGCTTTCTTT
few TRBJ2-2 TRBD2 16 TRBV7-9 CASSPSGERRSGELFF TGTGCCAGCAGCCCGAGCGGGGAGCGCCGTTCCGGGGAGCTGTTTTTT
NA TRBJ2-3 TRBD2 14 TRBV5-6 CASSSLTSGGSQYF TGTGCCAGCAGCAGCTTGACTAGCGGGGGATCGCAGTATTTT
few TRBJ2-1 TRBD2 14 TRBV11-2 CASSSLAGYNEQFF TGTGCCAGCAGCTCCCTAGCGGGGTACAATGAGCAGTTCTTC
few TRBJ1-2 TRBD1 13 TRBV20-1 CSAWGTGDDGYTF TGCAGTGCGTGGGGGACAGGGGATGATGGCTACACCTTC
many TRBJ2-1 TRBD2 16 TRBV20-1 CSAREVGGGYYNEQFF TGCAGTGCTAGAGAAGTTGGCGGGGGGTACTACAATGAGCAGTTCTTC
NA TRBJ2-2 NA 14 TRBV7-9 CASSLNANTGELFF TGTGCCAGCAGCTTGAATGCGAACACCGGGGAGCTGTTTTTT
NA TRBJ2-1 NA 13 TRBV18 CASSRSEYNEQFF TGTGCCAGCTCAAGGAGCGAATACAATGAGCAGTTCTTC
NA TRBJ2-4 NA 15 TRBV5-1 CASSLAGQGFNIQYF TGCGCCAGCAGCTTGGCCGGGCAGGGGTTTAACATTCAGTACTTC
NA TRBJ1-6 NA 18 TRBV5-5 CASSLDLRVEPYNSPLHF TGTGCCAGCAGCTTGGATCTCAGGGTAGAACCCTATAATTCACCCCTCCACTTT
NA TRBJ2-1 TRBD1 14 TRBV11-1 CASSVGQGPHEQFF TGTGCCAGCAGCGTCGGACAGGGCCCCCATGAGCAGTTCTTC
NA TRBJ1-1 NA 15 TRBV5-1 CASSLSTERGTEAFF TGCGCCAGCAGCTTGTCGACGGAAAGGGGGACTGAAGCTTTCTTT
few TRBJ1-3 NA 16 TRBV4-2 CASSQNVDRTGDTIYF TGTGCCAGCAGCCAAAACGTCGACAGAACTGGGGACACCATATATTTT
NA TRBJ1-2 NA 16 TRBV20-1 CSASRTPGQSPDGYTF TGCAGTGCTAGCCGGACCCCGGGACAATCCCCAGATGGCTACACCTTC
NA TRBJ2-5 NA 12 TRBV7-8 CASSLPPRGQYF TGTGCCAGCAGCTTACCCCCGAGGGGCCAGTACTTC